The 32 T cell receptor beta chains below all came from one sample that was sequenced in a study of a mutant IDH1 vaccine in newly diagnosed glioma. The assay was immunoSEQ multiplex PCR, and TCRdb's table has in-frame clones only and misses some. The table records approximately 60,000 clones, roughly nine tenths of them present only once. No antigen is known for these receptors. The time point here: week 35, safety follow-up. Topical imiquimod accompanied each vaccine dose, which consisted of 300 ug of mutant IDH1 20-mer peptide. Source: PBMCs, taken from a glioma patient whose treatment included an IDH1 peptide vaccine. The receptor set was obtained from a man aged 35 to 55 with glioma.

The rearrangement links TRBV20-1 to TRBJ2-5, with unresolved D. Trimming stripped 0 bases from V and 10 bases from J, with 9 bases between. In germline, CDR1 is DFQATT, CDR2 SNEGSKA (reference sequence). CDR3 length equals 11 residues. The CDR3 DNA sequence: TGCAGTGCTAGAGATTGGTGGGACCAGTACTTC. Its translation is CSARDWWDQYF.

This chain connects TRBV9 to TRBJ2-6; the D is unclear. Germline V gene lookup returns CDR1 SGDLS and CDR2 YYNGEE. Between the trimmed V and J ends, which lost 6 bases and 1 base, there was a span of 11 bases. There are 15 residues in the CDR3. CDR3 residues: CASNLKGSGANVLTF. CDR3 bases: TGTGCCAGCAACCTCAAAGGGTCTGGGGCCAACGTCCTGACTTTC.

In its sample, this clone was seen once. The chain uses TRBV7-3 and TRBJ2-1; D may be TRBD2 (7 bases). The V gene's germline CDR1 is SGHTA and CDR2 FQGTGA. There are 15 residues in the CDR3. V gave up 5 bases and J gave up 6 bases, with 17 bases separating them. CDR3: CASSPWGGVSNEQFF. CDR3 nucleotide sequence: TGTGCCAGCAGCCCTTGGGGGGGCGTAAGCAATGAGCAGTTCTTC.

This clone rates as medium-sized. The CDR3 nucleotides read TGTGCCAGCAGTGAATGGCCTGGAAACACCATATATTTT. It yields the protein CASSEWPGNTIYF. V usage is TRBV6-1 and J usage is TRBJ1-3; D unclear. V gave up 2 bases and J gave up 2 bases, with 4 bases separating them. CDR3 size: 13 residues. CDR1 and CDR2 from the germline V gene are MNHNS and SASEGT.

The chain couples TRBV7-9 to TRBJ1-1; weak D call: TRBD1 (5 bases). There are 13 residues in the CDR3. The V gene's germline CDR1 is SEHNR and CDR2 FQNEAQ (reference sequence). The V and J ends lost 2 bases and 9 bases respectively, with 13 bases between them. In DNA, the CDR3 is TGTGCCAGCAGCTTAAGAGGGGTAGAAAAAGCTTTCTTT. As protein: CASSLRGVEKAFF.

V and J are TRBV19 and TRBJ1-4, with D unresolved. Germline assignment: CDR1 LNHDA and CDR2 SQIVND (reference sequence). There are 14 residues in the CDR3. Trimming stripped 5 bases from V and 7 bases from J, with 14 bases between. Here the CDR3 reads CASSRQPGVEKLFF. CDR3 sequence (DNA): TGTGCCAGTAGTCGGCAGCCTGGGGTTGAAAAACTGTTTTTT. Full variable domain (rest looked up from reference TRBV19 and TRBJ1-4): DGGITQSPKYLFRKEGQNVTLSCEQNLNHDAMYWYRQDPGQGLRLIYYSQIVNDFQKGDIAEGYSVSREKKESFPLTVTSAQKNPTAFYLCASSRQPGVEKLFFGSGTQLSVL.

The chain uses TRBV6-6 and TRBJ1-1; weak D call: TRBD1 (6 bases). The CDR3 spans 14 residues. Looked up from germline, CDR1 is MNHNY and CDR2 is SVGAGI (reference sequence). The ends were cut back, 6 bases at V and 5 bases at J, with 16 bases in the middle. CDR3 amino acids: CASRASGAGTEAFF. DNA of the CDR3: TGTGCCAGCAGAGCTTCGGGGGCGGGAACTGAAGCTTTCTTT.

The chain links TRBV7-6 to TRBJ2-7; 8 bases fit TRBD2. Germline V gene sequence: CDR1 SGHVS, CDR2 FNYEAQ. The CDR3 covers 14 residues. V lost 5 bases, J lost 5 bases, and 8 bases stayed unmatched. The CDR3 reads CASSRAGGGDEQYF. CDR3 DNA sequence: TGTGCCAGCAGCCGCGCGGGAGGAGGGGACGAGCAGTACTTC.

The chain combines TRBV7-9 with TRBJ1-5, with 7 bases matching TRBD1. This CDR3 spans 16 amino acids. CDR1 SEHNR and CDR2 FQNEAQ come from the germline V gene (reference sequence). The V gene end was trimmed by 1 base and the J gene end by 4 bases; junction bases not matched to a gene: 7. The CDR3 here is CASSLDRGRGNQPQHF. The CDR3 DNA reads TGTGCCAGCAGCTTAGATAGGGGGCGCGGGAATCAGCCCCAGCATTTT.

DNA for the CDR3: TGTGCCAGCAGCCCGGGGAGGGGGCGGCTAGCGGGAGAGACCCAGTACTTC. The encoded protein is CASSPGRGRLAGETQYF. The chain carries TRBV7-2 and TRBJ2-5; D might be TRBD2 (8 bases). This CDR3 has 17 residues. Per germline, CDR1 SGHTA and CDR2 FQGNSA. Trimming cost V 5 bases and J 4 bases, with 23 bases left between them.

This sequence joins TRBV19 and TRBJ2-5; D is unclear. From germline, CDR1 is LNHDA and CDR2 SQIVND (reference sequence). The CDR3 contains 13 residues. Trimming cost V 5 bases and J 5 bases, with 12 bases left between them. The CDR3 DNA follows: TGTGCCAGTAGTTTATCTCCGTACGAGACCCAGTACTTC. It specifies CASSLSPYETQYF.

The chain couples TRBV6-6 to TRBJ2-7; 9 bases fit TRBD1. The CDR3 is made up of 15 amino acids. After removal of 6 bases from V and 5 bases from J, the junction contained 11 bases not matched to a gene. Germline V CDR1 and CDR2: MNHNY, SVGAGI (reference sequence). CDR3 region: CASRNPRDRDHEQYF. Here the CDR3 DNA reads TGTGCCAGCAGAAACCCCCGGGACAGGGACCACGAGCAGTACTTC.

The rearrangement joins TRBV29-1 to TRBJ2-5; D possibly corresponds to TRBD1 (8 bases). CDR1 SQVTM and CDR2 ANQGSEA come from the germline V gene. Trimming removed 2 bases at V and 5 bases at J, with 18 bases between. The CDR3 totals 15 residues. The CDR3 here is CSVEPGGWEGETQYF. The CDR3 bases are TGCAGCGTTGAACCAGGGGGCTGGGAGGGGGAGACCCAGTACTTC.

V usage is TRBV4-1 and J usage is TRBJ2-7; D is possibly TRBD2 (6 bases). This CDR3 has 12 amino acids. CDR1 is MGHRA, CDR2 YSYEKL, per germline. Trimming stripped 3 bases from V and 9 bases from J, with 12 bases between. For the CDR3, the DNA is TGCGCCAGCAGCCACCTAGGCGGGGCGCAGTACTTC. As protein: CASSHLGGAQYF.

The chain employs TRBV7-9 and TRBJ2-3, with no clear D. This CDR3 is built from 16 residues. Trimming stripped 4 bases from V and 1 base from J, with 15 bases between. The V gene's germline CDR1 is SEHNR and CDR2 FQNEAQ (reference sequence). For the CDR3, the DNA is TGTGCCAGCAGCTCGAATGACTTGTGGGGCACAGATACGCAGTATTTT. This sequence encodes CASSSNDLWGTDTQYF.

The chain is built from TRBV6-1 and TRBJ1-2; tentative D call: TRBD1 (5 bases). In germline, CDR1 is MNHNS, CDR2 SASEGT. Trimming took 4 bases from V and 0 from J, leaving 15 bases between them. This CDR3 is 16 amino acids long. Here the CDR3 reads CASSVAGWGPNYGYTF. DNA of the CDR3: TGTGCCAGCAGTGTAGCGGGGTGGGGACCTAACTATGGCTACACCTTC.

The rearrangement joins TRBV13 to TRBJ2-5; TRBD1 or TRBD2 may be the D gene (5 bases each). The V end lost 0 bases, the J end lost 5 bases, and 19 bases lay between the germline ends. This CDR3 has 17 amino acids. The germline gives CDR1 PRHDT, CDR2 FYEKMQ (reference sequence). The CDR3: CASSLGVWGPLGETQYF. DNA for the CDR3: TGTGCCAGCAGCTTAGGGGTCTGGGGACCGTTAGGGGAGACCCAGTACTTC.

This chain uses TRBV15 with TRBJ1-4; D is uncertain. The CDR3 totals 16 residues. Germline V gene lookup returns CDR1 LNHNV and CDR2 YYDKDF (reference sequence). Trimming stripped 0 bases from V and 2 bases from J, with 10 bases between. Here the CDR3 DNA reads TGTGCCACCAGCAGAGATTTCGGGATTACTAATGAAAAACTGTTTTTT. This gives the protein CATSRDFGITNEKLFF. Drawing the rest from reference TRBV15 and TRBJ1-4, the complete variable domain is DAMVIQNPRYQVTQFGKPVTLSCSQTLNHNVMYWYQQKSSQAPKLLFHYYDKDFNNEADTPDNFQSRRPNTSFCFLDIRSPGLGDTAMYLCATSRDFGITNEKLFFGSGTQLSVL.

The table lists this clone with a few counts. This rearrangement joins TRBV2 to TRBJ2-7; possibly TRBD2 for D (5 bases). This CDR3 comprises 14 residues. Germline V gene lookup returns CDR1 SNHLY and CDR2 FYNNEI. The germline V and J ends were trimmed by 7 bases and 0 bases, with 13 bases remaining between them. The CDR3 nucleotides read TGTGCCAGCAAGACTTTAGGGAGCTCCTACGAGCAGTACTTC. This translates into CASKTLGSSYEQYF.

The chain combines TRBV7-2 with TRBJ2-2; possible D gene TRBD2, 5 bases. V gave up 0 bases and J gave up 5 bases, with 10 bases separating them. The CDR3 has 15 residues. The germline gives CDR1 SGHTA, CDR2 FQGNSA. CDR3 DNA sequence: TGTGCCAGCAGCTTAGCCGGACTCATAACCGGGGAGCTGTTTTTT. Translating gives CASSLAGLITGELFF. Using reference TRBV7-2 and TRBJ2-2 for the parts outside the CDR3, the full variable domain is GAGVSQSPSNKVTEKGKDVELRCDPISGHTALYWYRQSLGQGLEFLIYFQGNSAPDKSGLPSDRFSAERTGGSVSTLTIQRTQQEDSAVYLCASSLAGLITGELFFGEGSRLTVL.

V is TRBV6-1 and J is TRBJ1-5; D is perhaps TRBD1 (5 bases). V gave up 6 bases and J gave up 1 base, with 7 bases separating them. CDR1 and CDR2 (germline): MNHNS, SASEGT. This CDR3 comprises 13 residues. Here the CDR3 DNA reads TGTGCCAGCAGGAGGGGAAGCAATCAGCCCCAGCATTTT. Encoded protein: CASRRGSNQPQHF.

This clone showed up just once. This chain joins TRBV19 and TRBJ2-1; D is ambiguous. The germline gives CDR1 LNHDA, CDR2 SQIVND (reference sequence). This CDR3 contains 14 residues. V lost 5 bases and J 0 bases, leaving 8 bases between the germline ends. CDR3 in amino acids: CASSSVGSYNEQFF. CDR3 in DNA: TGTGCCAGTAGTTCAGTGGGCTCCTACAATGAGCAGTTCTTC.

The chain recombines TRBV7-3 with TRBJ2-7, with D perhaps TRBD2 (5 bases). V lost 2 bases and J lost 6, with 14 bases in between. This CDR3 comprises 14 residues. Per the germline V gene, CDR1 is SGHTA and CDR2 is FQGTGA. In DNA, the CDR3 is TGTGCCAGCAGCTTACAACGGGGAGACTCCGAGCAGTACTTC. Protein product: CASSLQRGDSEQYF.

J is TRBJ2-5 and V is TRBV7-2, with 14 bases that match TRBD2. Losses at the gene ends were 1 base for V and 0 bases for J; bases not matched to a gene: 1. The CDR3 extends over 17 amino acids. The V gene's germline CDR1 is SGHTA and CDR2 FQGNSA. CDR3 amino acids: CASSLGTSGRYQETQYF. As DNA, the CDR3 is TGTGCCAGCAGCTTAGGGACTAGCGGGAGGTACCAAGAGACCCAGTACTTC.

This clone turned up a few times. The chain links TRBV10-3 to TRBJ2-1; D perhaps matches TRBD1 (5 bases). The CDR3 runs 14 residues. V was trimmed by 5 bases and J by 6 bases, leaving 14 bases between them. Germline CDR1 ENHRY, CDR2 SYGVKD. CDR3 sequence (DNA): TGTGCCATCAGTCTGCAACTTGGGGCCAATGAGCAGTTCTTC. Translation gives CAISLQLGANEQFF.

The genes are TRBV27 and TRBJ2-7; D might be TRBD1 (6 bases). V was cut by 5 bases and J by 0 bases, with 20 bases left in between. This CDR3 is 17 amino acids long. Germline assignment: CDR1 MNHEY and CDR2 SMNVEV (reference sequence). This chain's CDR3 is CASSKQGRGTSSYEQYF. Written as DNA, the CDR3 is TGTGCCAGCAGTAAACAAGGACGTGGGACAAGCTCCTACGAGCAGTACTTC.

This clone was seen a few times. The chain employs TRBV5-4 and TRBJ1-1; tentatively, D is TRBD1 (5 bases). The CDR3 loop spans 14 amino acids. The germline V gene has CDR1 SGHNT and CDR2 YYREEE (reference sequence). Trimming removed 3 bases from V and 1 base from J, with 10 bases in between. CDR3 bases: TGTGCCAGCAGCTCGGACACGGGGAACACTGAAGCTTTCTTT. Encoded protein: CASSSDTGNTEAFF.

V gene TRBV27 combines with J gene TRBJ1-2; a weak D match, TRBD1 (6 bases). Germline lookup yields CDR1 MNHEY and CDR2 SMNVEV (reference sequence). V shed 2 bases and J shed 4 bases, with 14 bases lying between them. This CDR3 comprises 15 residues. The CDR3 bases are TGTGCCAGCAGTTTAGGACAGTCCCCTCTCTATGGCTACACCTTC. Its translation is CASSLGQSPLYGYTF.

The V call is TRBV28, the J call TRBJ1-5; D is ambiguous. Germline CDR1 reads MDHEN; CDR2 reads SYDVKM. V shed 3 bases and J shed 6 bases, with 6 bases lying between them. CDR3 length: 12 residues. CDR3 nucleotide sequence: TGTGCCAGCAGTTTTTGGGGTCAGCCCCAGCATTTT. Protein product: CASSFWGQPQHF.

This chain links TRBV7-8 with TRBJ2-5; tentative D call: TRBD1 (7 bases). The CDR3 consists of 15 residues. Germline assignment: CDR1 SGHVS and CDR2 FQNEAQ. V lost 5 bases to trimming and J lost 4 bases, with 17 bases between them. Here the CDR3 reads CASSEFQGGGETQYF. In DNA form, the CDR3 reads TGTGCCAGCAGCGAATTCCAGGGGGGAGGAGAGACCCAGTACTTC. The complete variable domain, with remaining parts taken from reference TRBV7-8 and TRBJ2-5, reads GAGVSQSPRYKVAKRGQDVALRCDPISGHVSLFWYQQALGQGPEFLTYFQNEAQLDKSGLPSDRFFAERPEGSVSTLKIQRTQQEDSAVYLCASSEFQGGGETQYFGPGTRLLVL.

CDR3 DNA sequence: TGTGCCAGCAGCCTCCAGACTAGCAATGAGCAGTTCTTC. Translated, it gives CASSLQTSNEQFF. The rearrangement links TRBV4-2 to TRBJ2-1, with D maybe TRBD2 (6 bases). This CDR3 is 13 amino acids long. Germline loops: CDR1 LGHNA, CDR2 YNFKEQ. Trimming shortened V by 4 bases and J by 6 bases, and 10 bases separated the two germline ends.

This chain uses TRBV10-1 with TRBJ2-5; the match to TRBD2 covers 9 bases. Germline CDR1 and CDR2: WNHNN and SYGVQD (reference sequence). J gave up 4 bases and V 6 bases, and 0 bases lay outside the gene matches. The CDR3 runs to 12 residues. DNA of the CDR3: TGCGCCAGCAGACTAGCGGGAGAGACCCAGTACTTC. Its translation: CASRLAGETQYF.